This T cell receptor beta chain came from a study of cytomegalovirus exposure and HLA in healthy donors. Study in general: The study placed around 80% of its roughly 400 genotyped donors in the Caucasian-associated ancestry cluster. General study findings and limits: Later analysis associated a missense DCLRE1C variant with TCR beta V- and J-gene trimming. For most TCR sequences rarity was the rule, although some public TCRs occurred in many donors. Among immune exposure information, only CMV serostatus was available.

Primers for the PCR totalled 60 Vbeta and 13 Jbeta. The protocol was immunoSEQ multiplex PCR, while the TCRdb copy is restricted to in-frame clones and leaves out a portion. The sample yields 100,000 or so clones, more than 65% seen once. This clone was seen more than once but under ten times. What it binds is not known. The CDR3 runs to 17 residues. The V gene's germline CDR1 is KGHSH and CDR2 LQKENI. The ends lost 2 bases at V and 0 bases at J; junction bases unmatched: 6. The sequence was collected from a man in his thirties or forties in good health and CMV-seronegative. The rearrangement links TRBV18 to TRBJ1-3; 8 nucleotides match TRBD1. Material for sequencing was PBMCs. The CDR3 is CASSPNAGGDSGNTIYF. As DNA, the CDR3 is TGTGCCAGCTCACCAAACGCAGGGGGCGACTCTGGAAACACCATATATTTT.